This T cell receptor beta chain was obtained from a study of T-cell memory formation after mild COVID-19. Study overall: TCR clusters largely stayed donor specific. Study outcomes and limitations: There was a balanced CD4/CD8 profile in clones contracting day 15 to 85, and later expanders leaned CD4+.

Constant-segment primers were used for 5'RACE, and the resulting TCR alpha and TCR beta cDNA libraries carried sample barcodes and UMIs. TCRdb reprocessed the 5' RACE reads with MiXCR, giving one entry per CDR3 protein. The table lists roughly 620,000 distinct CDR3 sequences, about a sixth of them singletons. In this sample, this clonotype turned up a few times. Its matching antigen is unknown. Input material: PBMCs or a T cell subset sorted from them (not recorded which). The clonotype comes from an adult woman who had mild COVID-19 (a few samples of this study predate the infection). Cell type and time point are not known.

CDR3 bases: TGCGCCAGCAGCATGATGGGGGCAGAAAACGAGCAGTACTTC. It encodes CASSMMGAENEQYF. The rearrangement joins TRBV5-1 to TRBJ2-7; a weak D match, TRBD1 (6 bases). CDR1 and CDR2 (germline): SGHRS, YFSETQ. The V and J ends lost 4 bases and 5 bases respectively, with 16 bases between them. The CDR3 length is 14 residues. Using reference TRBV5-1 and TRBJ2-7 for the parts outside the CDR3, the full variable domain is KAGVTQTPRYLIKTRGQQVTLSCSPISGHRSVSWYQQTPGQGLQFLFEYFSETQRNKGNFPGRFSGRQFSNSRSEMNVSTLELGDSALYLCASSMMGAENEQYFGPGTRLTVT.